This T cell receptor beta chain was profiled in a study of blood T cell repertoires in COVID-19. Study-wide background: Acute-phase and convalescent COVID-19 samples originated in the United States, Italy and Spain.

Original handling: Reference gene primer amplification yielded estimated nucleated cell counts. Generated by immunoSEQ multiplex PCR, the TCRdb table keeps only in-frame clones and is missing some. Clone size and V and J calls were adopted from that table, with D and trimming inferred from the DNA. The table has roughly 160,000 clones, approximately 85% seen once. This CDR3 has 15 amino acids. V lost 2 bases, J lost 2 bases, and 3 bases stayed unmatched. The germline V gene encodes CDR1 MNHEY and CDR2 SVGEGT. Seattle-derived patients entered the study during active infection and were followed longitudinally.

The sample comprised peripheral blood. The TCR originated in an older woman with COVID-19, enrolled during active disease. The chain recombines TRBV6-2 or TRBV6-3 with TRBJ1-2; TRBD1 aligns across 9 bases. The CDR3 nucleotides are TGTGCCAGCAGTTACCCCGGGACAGGGAACTATGGCTACACCTTC. Amino acid sequence: CASSYPGTGNYGYTF.